This TCR beta chain was profiled in a study of blood T cell repertoires in COVID-19 (dated by TCRdb to 2020 to 2022). Notes on the research overall: Samples from collaborators originated in the United States, Italy and Spain and spanned both the acute and convalescent phases of COVID-19. The prospective study material was composed of cDNA or gDNA derived from T cells, B-cell-depleted T cells, or PBMCs. Subjects who had been exposed to COVID-19, were actively infected with it, or had recovered from it provided the deeply sampled blood TCRbeta repertoires that made up the dataset. A freely available public database, intended as a resource for researchers studying the immune response to SARS-CoV-2, is where the repertoires were released. The samples were drawn from the first 160 participants of the ongoing ImmuneRACE study and from over 950 subjects provided by 6 global collaborators. Nearly every sample came with metadata listing a de-identified subject ID, COVID-19 status, age in years and sex. Where available, HLA class I and class II types were taken from metadata supplied by the sample provider and were not determined by assay-based typing.

This clone was recorded once. The clone's antigen remains unknown. No clone much larger than this one lies a single base away; base qualities are absent. The full study reports these points: Clinical and demographic metadata were provided uncurated, with the amount varying by source and participant.

The immunoSEQ Assay, a bias-controlled multiplex PCR, was used to amplify TCRbeta CDR3 regions from genomic DNA. The study's processing was this. The number of nucleated cells in each sample was estimated from the amplification of reference gene primers within the assay. Sequence reads were collapsed and filtered to measure the absolute abundance of every unique TCRbeta CDR3 rearrangement. Productive Simpson clonality was computed per sample as the square root of Simpson's diversity index over productive rearrangements. TCRdb stores this immuneACCESS table with in-frame sequences only. Part of the clones is absent; in the studies checked, under half of the shortfall reflects unresolved V genes, and no reason is known for the rest. V, J and clone size are taken as reported in that table, and D and trimming were inferred from the DNA itself. Present in this sample are some 70,000 clones, about 91% of which were seen just once. The ten top clones hold over 5% of the sample.

Including cysteine and phenylalanine, the CDR3 has 11 amino acids. Only the CDR3 DNA stays, 33 bases, in frame from base 1. Trimming takes 9 bases off V and 3 bases off J; junction bases not matched to a gene: 2. As encoded in the germline V gene, CDR1 is MNHEY while CDR2 is SVGAGI. The collaborating institutions used their own protocols to collect whole blood in K2EDTA tubes. For TCRbeta analysis, collaborator samples were shipped as frozen whole blood, as isolated PBMCs, or as DNA extracted from either sample type. Sequenced input: peripheral blood. The sequence is built from TRBV6-5 and TRBJ2-7; 7 junctional bases match TRBD1. This TCR was recovered from a woman aged 70-85 years with acute or convalescent COVID-19. The bases are TGTGCCAGTCGACAGGGCTACGAGCAGTACTTC. This codes for CASRQGYEQYF.